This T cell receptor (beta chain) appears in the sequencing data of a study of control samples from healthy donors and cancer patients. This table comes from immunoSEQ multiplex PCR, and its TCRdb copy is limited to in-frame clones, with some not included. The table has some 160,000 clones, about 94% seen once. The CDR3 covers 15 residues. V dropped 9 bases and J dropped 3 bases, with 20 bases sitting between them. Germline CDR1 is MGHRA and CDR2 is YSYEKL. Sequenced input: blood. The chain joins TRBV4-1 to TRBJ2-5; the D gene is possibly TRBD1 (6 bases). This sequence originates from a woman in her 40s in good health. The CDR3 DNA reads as TGCGCCAGAGGACACTTTCCACAGGGAGAAGAGACCCAGTACTTC. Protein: CARGHFPQGEETQYF.